Below are 28 T cell receptor beta chains sequenced from a single sample in a study of CD4 T cells in relation to SARS-CoV-2 and coronaviruses. Before the COVID-19 pandemic, during about 2011-2019, CD4+ T cells were taken from unexposed donors. Isolation of CD4+ T cells took place after about 10 days in culture. The method was immunoSEQ multiplex PCR; TCRdb's version includes in-frame clones alone and lacks a portion of them. The table records about 22,000 clones, about three fifths of them present only once. These TCRs' antigens remain unknown. Sequencing was carried out using CD4+ T cells from PBMCs, cultured in vitro. Receptor source: a human donor in good health.

The V and J genes are TRBV6-2 or TRBV6-3 and TRBJ1-1, with D unresolved. Trimming left V 0 bases short and J 0 bases short, with 11 bases between. The CDR3 extends over 16 amino acids. Germline values: CDR1 MNHEY, CDR2 SVGEGT. As DNA, the CDR3 is TGTGCCAGCAGTTACTCGGGGAGGACCATGAACACTGAAGCTTTCTTT. Its translation is CASSYSGRTMNTEAFF.

V gene TRBV6-4 combines with J gene TRBJ2-3, with D perhaps TRBD2 (6 bases). Trimming left V 2 bases short and J 5 bases short, with 11 bases between. The CDR3 is made up of 14 amino acids. The germline gives CDR1 MRHNA, CDR2 SNTAGT. The CDR3 coding sequence is TGTGCCAGCAGTGACGGGGGGATGGGAGATACGCAGTATTTT. Its protein is CASSDGGMGDTQYF.

The rearrangement links TRBV3-1 (or the pseudogene TRBV3-2) to TRBJ2-2, with 7 bases fitting TRBD2. Germline V gives CDR1 LGHDT, CDR2 YNNKEL (reference sequence). Unmatched junction bases numbered 4, after V lost 1 base and J lost 5 bases. The length of the CDR3 is 15 residues. The CDR3 region has the DNA TGTGCCAGCAGCCAAGGGACTAGATATACCGGGGAGCTGTTTTTT. This encodes CASSQGTRYTGELFF.

The table lists this clone with a few counts. This chain uses TRBV5-5 with TRBJ2-1, with a weak D call TRBD2 (6 bases). CDR1 and CDR2 (germline): SGHKS, YYEKEE (reference sequence). The CDR3 is 14 amino acids. V was clipped by 0 bases and J by 6 bases, with 10 bases between them. DNA for the CDR3: TGTGCCAGCAGCTTGGTTTTAGCGGTCAATGAGCAGTTCTTC. Translating it yields CASSLVLAVNEQFF.

The V and J genes are TRBV20-1 and TRBJ2-7; TRBD2 is a possible D gene (5 bases). CDR3 size: 12 residues. Trimming pared 3 bases from V and 0 bases from J, leaving 6 bases between. Germline values: CDR1 DFQATT, CDR2 SNEGSKA (reference sequence). This CDR3 reads CSASGGSYEQYF. CDR3 nucleotides: TGCAGTGCTAGTGGAGGCTCCTACGAGCAGTACTTC.

This chain links TRBV25-1 with TRBJ2-7, with TRBD1 matching over 9 bases. The V and J ends lost 4 bases and 3 bases, in that order; junction bases with no gene match: 7. The CDR3 sequence is 15 residues long. The germline V gene encodes CDR1 MGHDK and CDR2 SYGVNS. Here the CDR3 reads CASSASGTGFYEQYF. The CDR3 DNA sequence: TGTGCCAGCAGTGCGTCCGGGACAGGGTTCTACGAGCAGTACTTC.

The chain uses TRBV27 and TRBJ1-2, with 10 nucleotides matching TRBD1. V was pared by 10 bases and J by 7 bases, with 9 bases of the junction left unmatched. The germline V gene encodes CDR1 MNHEY and CDR2 SMNVEV (reference sequence). There are 13 residues in the CDR3. CDR3 loop: CAIRTGGGSGYTF. As DNA, the CDR3 is TGTGCCATCCGGACAGGGGGAGGTAGTGGCTACACCTTC.

The chain has TRBV6-2 or TRBV6-3 and TRBJ2-3, with a possible D match to TRBD1 (5 bases). The CDR3 has 12 amino acids. CDR1 MNHEY and CDR2 SVGEGT come from the germline V gene. V shed 0 bases and J shed 10 bases, with 8 bases lying between them. The CDR3 protein is CASSYSQGSQYF. The CDR3 nucleotides read TGTGCCAGCAGTTACTCCCAGGGTTCGCAGTATTTT.

The chain is built from TRBV5-1 and TRBJ2-2, with TRBD2 matching 12 bases. In germline, CDR1 is SGHRS, CDR2 YFSETQ. The CDR3 has 17 amino acids. V was pared by 4 bases and J by 6 bases, with 10 bases of the junction left unmatched. The CDR3 DNA is TGCGCCAGCAGCATGACTAGCGGGGGCCCGAGGGCCGGGGAGCTGTTTTTT. Amino acids: CASSMTSGGPRAGELFF.

This clone was counted only a few times. The chain has TRBV27 and TRBJ1-2; TRBD1 matches 9 bases. From germline, CDR1 is MNHEY and CDR2 SMNVEV (reference sequence). The V segment lost 4 bases and the J segment 4 bases; nucleotides outside the gene matches: 4. CDR3 length: 14 amino acids. The CDR3 DNA reads as TGTGCCAGCAGTTCCTCGACAGGGGGCTATGGCTACACCTTC. This encodes CASSSSTGGYGYTF.

The chain recombines TRBV2 with TRBJ1-1; 9 bases fit TRBD1. The CDR3 spans 13 residues. V lost 8 bases and J lost 8; bases outside the gene matches: 9. Germline-derived CDR1 and CDR2 are SNHLY and FYNNEI. CDR3 loop: CASHKRGQGEAFF. CDR3 in DNA: TGTGCCAGCCACAAACGGGGACAGGGAGAAGCTTTCTTT.

The rearrangement joins TRBV5-4 to TRBJ2-7; D may be TRBD1 (6 bases). The CDR3 has 12 amino acids. Trimming removed 2 bases from V and 7 bases from J, with 10 bases in between. Germline CDR1 reads SGHNT; CDR2 reads YYREEE (reference sequence). DNA of the CDR3: TGTGCCAGCAGCTTTACAGGGCGGGAGCAGTACTTC. As protein: CASSFTGREQYF. The variable domain in full, with the rest retrieved from reference TRBV5-4 and TRBJ2-7, is ETGVTQSPTHLIKTRGQQVTLRCSSQSGHNTVSWYQQALGQGPQFIFQYYREEENGRGNFPPRFSGLQFPNYSSELNVNALELDDSALYLCASSFTGREQYFGPGTRLTVT.

V is TRBV29-1 and J is TRBJ2-7, with unresolved D. Trimming took off 6 bases at V and 0 bases at J, with 9 bases between the two ends. Germline lookup yields CDR1 SQVTM and CDR2 ANQGSEA. CDR3 length: 12 residues. In nucleotides, the CDR3 is TGCAGCGTCATGTCTAGCTCCTACGAGCAGTACTTC. Amino acid sequence: CSVMSSSYEQYF.

This rearrangement joins TRBV11-3 to TRBJ2-1, with D tentatively TRBD1 (6 bases). V lost 5 bases to trimming and J lost 4 bases, with 15 bases between them. Germline V lookup: CDR1 SGHNT, CDR2 YENEEA. This CDR3 contains 15 residues. The CDR3 sequence: CASSDSGTPYNEQFF. Written as DNA, the CDR3 is TGTGCCAGCAGCGACTCCGGGACACCTTACAATGAGCAGTTCTTC.

The rearrangement links TRBV9 to TRBJ2-1; unclear D gene. This CDR3 spans 15 amino acids. V lost 0 bases, J lost 0 bases, and 7 bases lay in between. Germline CDR1 SGDLS, CDR2 YYNGEE. CDR3 sequence: CASSVDPGSYNEQFF. The CDR3 region has the DNA TGTGCCAGCAGCGTAGACCCCGGCTCCTACAATGAGCAGTTCTTC.

This clone was detected a few times. The rearrangement uses TRBV6-2 or TRBV6-3 and TRBJ1-6, with D maybe TRBD1 (6 bases). Germline V gives CDR1 MNHEY, CDR2 SVGEGT. The CDR3 has 16 amino acids. Trimming took 4 bases from V and 6 from J, leaving 16 bases between them. Here the CDR3 reads CASSSYGGGPNSPLHF. The CDR3 DNA reads TGTGCCAGCAGTTCCTACGGCGGGGGGCCTAATTCACCCCTCCACTTT.

The chain employs TRBV2 and TRBJ1-5; D is possibly TRBD1 (6 bases). This CDR3 is built from 15 residues. V was shortened by 1 base and J by 0 bases, with 7 bases between the two germline ends. The germline V gene encodes CDR1 SNHLY and CDR2 FYNNEI. The CDR3 spells CASSEGQASNQPQHF. The DNA of the CDR3 is TGTGCCAGCAGTGAAGGACAGGCTAGCAATCAGCCCCAGCATTTT.

The sample holds a few counts of this clone. The chain couples TRBV3-1 (or the pseudogene TRBV3-2) to TRBJ1-5, with D possibly TRBD1 on 6 matching bases. V lost 4 bases and J lost 1, with 11 bases in between. From germline, CDR1 is LGHDT and CDR2 YNNKEL (reference sequence). This CDR3 has 15 amino acids. The CDR3 DNA is TGTGCCAGCAGCCTTACAGGGAGGAGCAATCAGCCCCAGCATTTT. Residues: CASSLTGRSNQPQHF.

The chain combines TRBV7-9 with TRBJ2-2; D ambiguous. Germline values: CDR1 SEHNR, CDR2 FQNEAQ (reference sequence). V was shortened by 1 base and J by 1 base, with 4 bases between the two germline ends. This CDR3 is 14 amino acids long. The CDR3 coding sequence is TGTGCCAGCAGCTTAGAACGGAACACCGGGGAGCTGTTTTTT. Translation gives CASSLERNTGELFF.

The chain carries TRBV29-1 and TRBJ2-7; no clear D gene. Germline V gene sequence: CDR1 SQVTM, CDR2 ANQGSEA. This CDR3 region has 12 residues. Between the trimmed V and J ends, which lost 6 bases and 4 bases, there was a span of 13 bases. Here the CDR3 DNA reads TGCAGCGTGGCCGACCGATCGTACGAGCAGTACTTC. Amino acid sequence: CSVADRSYEQYF.

This clone turned up a few times. The chain employs TRBV3-1 (or the pseudogene TRBV3-2) and TRBJ1-2; weak D call: TRBD1 (5 bases). The germline CDR1 and CDR2 sequences are LGHDT and YNNKEL (reference sequence). V was cut by 4 bases and J by 8 bases, with 11 bases left in between. The CDR3 covers 12 residues. The CDR3 sequence is CASSRDPTGYTF. Here the CDR3 DNA reads TGTGCCAGCAGCCGGGACCCGACGGGCTACACCTTC.

The chain has TRBV2 and TRBJ1-4; D is unclear. Per the germline V gene, CDR1 is SNHLY and CDR2 is FYNNEI. The CDR3 spans 19 residues. With 0 bases removed from V and 0 bases from J, the gap between germline ends came to 17 bases. CDR3 sequence: CASSEALRLVGATNEKLFF. The CDR3 DNA follows: TGTGCCAGCAGTGAAGCGCTCCGCCTGGTGGGTGCAACTAATGAAAAACTGTTTTTT.

This chain connects TRBV7-9 to TRBJ1-2; TRBD1 is a possible D gene (6 bases). Germline CDR1 is SEHNR and CDR2 is FQNEAQ (reference sequence). V lost 2 bases and J lost 6, with 7 bases in between. The length of the CDR3 is 12 residues. CDR3 coding DNA: TGTGCCAGCAGCTTATCAGGGGATGGCTACACCTTC. It encodes CASSLSGDGYTF.

V gene TRBV6-2 or TRBV6-3 combines with J gene TRBJ2-5, with unresolved D. The germline gives CDR1 MNHEY, CDR2 SVGEGT. This CDR3 comprises 14 residues. Trimming shortened V by 6 bases and J by 1 base, and 12 bases separated the two germline ends. As DNA, the CDR3 is TGTGCCAGCAGCCGATGGGCGGCCCAAGAGACCCAGTACTTC. Its translation is CASSRWAAQETQYF.

This clone showed up just a few times. The chain combines TRBV7-2 with TRBJ1-5; maybe TRBD1 (5 bases). V shed 5 bases and J shed 13 bases, with 24 bases lying between them. The CDR3 length is 15 residues. Germline V gene lookup returns CDR1 SGHTA and CDR2 FQGNSA. CDR3 DNA sequence: TGTGCCAGCAGCCCACAGGTGGGTCCAACCACCGGGCAGCATTTT. It codes for CASSPQVGPTTGQHF. The full variable domain, rest sourced from reference TRBV7-2 and TRBJ1-5, is GAGVSQSPSNKVTEKGKDVELRCDPISGHTALYWYRQSLGQGLEFLIYFQGNSAPDKSGLPSDRFSAERTGGSVSTLTIQRTQQEDSAVYLCASSPQVGPTTGQHFGDGTRLSIL.

The chain employs TRBV6-5 and TRBJ2-2; D is tentatively TRBD1 or TRBD2 (5 bases each). Germline V gene sequence: CDR1 MNHEY, CDR2 SVGAGI. V was trimmed by 5 bases and J by 0 bases, leaving 10 bases between them. The CDR3 spans 15 residues. The CDR3 coding sequence is TGTGCCAGCAGTCGGGACGATCCGAACACCGGGGAGCTGTTTTTT. Translated, it gives CASSRDDPNTGELFF.

The chain joins TRBV3-1 (or the pseudogene TRBV3-2) to TRBJ1-2; D not certain. The ends were cut back, 0 bases at V and 3 bases at J, with 5 bases in the middle. The CDR3 runs 13 residues. Per germline, CDR1 LGHDT and CDR2 YNNKEL (reference sequence). This CDR3 is CASSQDGYYGYTF. CDR3 DNA sequence: TGTGCCAGCAGCCAAGACGGATACTATGGCTACACCTTC.

V gene TRBV19 combines with J gene TRBJ2-3; 7 bases match TRBD2. CDR1 and CDR2 (germline): LNHDA, SQIVND (reference sequence). CDR3 size: 15 residues. The V and J ends lost 7 bases and 0 bases, in that order; junction bases with no gene match: 7. The CDR3 sequence: CASTQSGTSTDTQYF. CDR3 DNA sequence: TGTGCCAGTACTCAGAGCGGGACTAGCACAGATACGCAGTATTTT.